Below, 26 T cell receptor beta chains from the same sample are listed, as sequenced in a study of T cells after yellow fever vaccination. TCRdb processed the 5' RACE reads anew with MiXCR; each CDR3 protein has one entry. Of hundreds of thousands of distinct CDR3 sequences in the sample, roughly 8.7% were seen once. The sample in question was PBMCs, obtained on the day of the first yellow fever vaccination. The receptors shown here come from a man younger than 35 who received the YFV17D yellow fever vaccine.

The rearrangement uses TRBV7-9 and TRBJ2-5, with 14 bases that match TRBD2. The V and J ends lost 5 bases and 9 bases, in that order; junction bases with no gene match: 5. Germline CDR1 and CDR2: SEHNR and FQNEAQ (reference sequence). The CDR3 runs to 14 residues. The CDR3 spells CASSPRTSGGSQYF. DNA for the CDR3: TGTGCCAGCAGCCCTAGGACTAGCGGGGGGTCCCAGTACTTC.

The CDR3 nucleotides are TGCGCCAGCAGCTTGAATGGTGGTATAGGGGGCGTCGGAAACACCATATATTTT. It codes for CASSLNGGIGGVGNTIYF. The chain recombines TRBV5-1 with TRBJ1-3, with 7 positions matching TRBD1. Germline V CDR1 and CDR2: SGHRS, YFSETQ. V was pared by 1 base and J by 4 bases, with 14 bases of the junction left unmatched. The CDR3 sequence is 18 residues long.

The chain couples TRBV11-2 to TRBJ2-7; 11 bases match TRBD1. The CDR3 has 15 amino acids. Losses at the gene ends were 8 bases for V and 4 bases for J; bases not matched to a gene: 10. Germline CDR1 reads SGHAT; CDR2 reads FQNNGV. The CDR3 coding sequence is TGTGCCAGCCGGTCCGGGACAGGGGGTTTGTACGAGCAGTACTTC. Translation: CASRSGTGGLYEQYF.

The chain couples TRBV5-1 to TRBJ2-1, with D tentatively TRBD2 (7 bases). CDR1 SGHRS and CDR2 YFSETQ come from the germline V gene. The CDR3 has 16 amino acids. The V end lost 0 bases, the J end lost 7 bases, and 17 bases lay between the germline ends. This CDR3 is CASSLEWGGLYNEQFF. The CDR3 DNA follows: TGCGCCAGCAGCTTGGAGTGGGGGGGCCTTTATAATGAGCAGTTCTTC.

The chain is built from TRBV10-3 and TRBJ2-1, with D perhaps TRBD2 (5 bases). Germline V gives CDR1 ENHRY, CDR2 SYGVKD. The CDR3 length is 15 residues. The ends were cut back, 3 bases at V and 3 bases at J, with 12 bases in the middle. CDR3 loop: CAISERGGLYNEQFF. In DNA, the CDR3 is TGTGCCATCAGTGAAAGAGGCGGACTCTACAATGAGCAGTTCTTC.

This clonotype has a handful of counts. This chain joins TRBV20-1 and TRBJ2-7; the match to TRBD2 covers 11 bases. V lost 2 bases and J lost 0; bases outside the gene matches: 6. Germline CDR1 is DFQATT and CDR2 is SNEGSKA (reference sequence). The CDR3 spans 16 residues. This CDR3 reads CSARPRLAGSSYEQYV. CDR3 DNA sequence: TGCAGTGCTAGACCTAGACTAGCGGGGAGCTCCTACGAGCAGTACGTC.

This chain uses TRBV6-1 with TRBJ2-1; 8 bases line up with TRBD2. The CDR3 loop spans 15 amino acids. Trimming at V came to 5 bases and at J to 14 bases, leaving 17 bases not matched to a gene. From germline, CDR1 is MNHNS and CDR2 SASEGT. This CDR3 reads CASSPGGGLAGKKFF. CDR3 sequence (DNA): TGTGCCAGCAGTCCCGGGGGGGGGCTTGCCGGAAAAAAGTTCTTC.

At least ten counts were recorded for this clonotype. The chain joins TRBV4-2 to TRBJ1-4; D may be TRBD1 (5 bases). The V end lost 4 bases, the J end lost 6 bases, and 9 bases lay between the germline ends. CDR1 is LGHNA and CDR2 is YNFKEQ in the germline V gene. The CDR3 has 13 residues. CDR3: CASSLRGDEKLFF. The CDR3 nucleotides are TGTGCCAGCAGCCTCCGGGGGGATGAAAAACTGTTTTTT.

This clonotype was seen a handful of times. The chain links TRBV19 to TRBJ1-6; 9 bases agree with TRBD1. This CDR3 region has 15 residues. V shed 7 bases and J 5 bases; nucleotides not matched to a gene: 6. Germline V gene data show CDR1 as LNHDA and CDR2 as SQIVND (reference sequence). The CDR3 sequence: CASTLGDRDNSPLHF. Written as DNA, the CDR3 is TGTGCCAGTACCCTAGGGGACAGGGATAATTCACCCCTCCACTTT.

The chain has TRBV6-5 and TRBJ1-4; 8 nucleotides align to TRBD1. The better agreement between TRBJ2-2 and the DNA end casts doubt on the J call. The CDR3 is 12 residues long. Germline values: CDR1 MNHEY, CDR2 SVGAGI. Written as DNA, the CDR3 is TGTGCCAGCAGTCAGACAGGGGAGGAGCTGTTTTTT. Its translation: CASSQTGEELFF.

The chain joins TRBV7-6 to TRBJ2-5; D call uncertain. V lost 4 bases, J lost 1 base, and 10 bases lay in between. The germline V gene encodes CDR1 SGHVS and CDR2 FNYEAQ. This CDR3 contains 14 residues. In DNA form, the CDR3 reads TGTGCCAGCAGCTCGACATCGGTCCAAGAGACCCAGTACTTC. This codes for CASSSTSVQETQYF.

This clonotype was seen more than once but under ten times. J is TRBJ2-2 and V is TRBV6-1; 9 positions match TRBD1. V lost 6 bases, J lost 6 bases, and 8 bases stayed unmatched. CDR3 length: 15 amino acids. The V gene's germline CDR1 is MNHNS and CDR2 SASEGT. The CDR3 bases are TGTGCCAGCAGCCAGGGACAGGGTAGGGCCGGGGAGCTGTTTTTT. Its protein is CASSQGQGRAGELFF.

Of note for this clonotype: A read error may be the cause here, since a much bigger clone is one base away. The J gene is TRBJ2-7, the V gene TRBV7-9, with no clear D. CDR1 is SEHNR, CDR2 FQNEAQ, per germline (reference sequence). This CDR3 is 11 amino acids long. This CDR3 is CAGSANYEQYF. The CDR3 DNA sequence: TGTGCCGGCAGCGCTAACTACGAGCAGTACTTC.

This clonotype was detected only a few times. Written as DNA, the CDR3 is TGTGCCTGGTCCCCTGGGGGAGGTGAGCAGTTCTTC. Translation gives CAWSPGGGEQFF. V and J are TRBV30 and TRBJ2-1; D is perhaps TRBD2 (6 bases). This CDR3 is built from 12 residues. Germline assignment: CDR1 GTSNPN and CDR2 SVGIG (reference sequence). V lost 5 bases, J lost 9 bases, and 14 bases lay in between.

V gene TRBV10-2 combines with J gene TRBJ1-1; D is unclear. The germline V gene encodes CDR1 WSHSY and CDR2 SAAADI. This CDR3 comprises 14 residues. Trimming left V 2 bases short and J 2 bases short, with 9 bases between. This chain's CDR3 is CASSEILGNTEAFF. DNA of the CDR3: TGCGCCAGCAGTGAGATTTTGGGAAACACTGAAGCTTTCTTT.

In this sample, this clonotype turned up many times. V and J are TRBV4-3 and TRBJ2-3; 14 bases are a match to TRBD2. J was trimmed by 6 bases and V by 8 bases; bases with no gene match: 7. Germline CDR1 and CDR2: LGHNA and YSLEER. The CDR3 is 15 residues long. The CDR3 protein is CASGVGLAGADTQYF. The CDR3 bases are TGCGCCAGCGGCGTGGGACTAGCGGGGGCTGATACGCAGTATTTT.

This rearrangement joins TRBV7-8 to TRBJ2-3, with a tentative D call TRBD2 (6 bases). Germline CDR1 is SGHVS and CDR2 is FQNEAQ. The CDR3 loop spans 16 amino acids. Trimming shortened V by 2 bases and J by 3 bases, and 15 bases separated the two germline ends. CDR3 sequence: CASSLLAGSLTDTQYF. CDR3 sequence (DNA): TGTGCCAGCAGCTTACTCGCGGGGTCCCTAACAGATACGCAGTATTTT.

This clonotype turned up a few times. The gene calls are TRBV7-2 and TRBJ2-5; no reliable D call. Germline assignment: CDR1 SGHTA and CDR2 FQGNSA. Trimming took 5 bases from V and 1 from J, leaving 11 bases between them. The CDR3 sequence is 14 residues long. The DNA of the CDR3 is TGTGCCAGCAGCCGCGAGAGCCTCCAAGAGACCCAGTACTTC. It translates to CASSRESLQETQYF.

This clonotype occurred a few times. The V and J genes are TRBV12-3 or TRBV12-4 and TRBJ2-1; D gene uncertain. Deletions cut 5 bases from V and 8 bases from J, with 19 bases between. The CDR3 consists of 15 residues. CDR3 bases: TGTGCCAGCAGTACCCAAATGGACGAGCCTCATGAGCAGTTCTTC. Amino acids: CASSTQMDEPHEQFF.

This clonotype was found a few times. CDR3 residues: CASSQVIGGAYNEQFF. In nucleotides, the CDR3 is TGTGCCAGCAGCCAAGTTATCGGGGGGGCCTACAATGAGCAGTTCTTC. The chain employs TRBV14 and TRBJ2-1, with TRBD2 matching over 8 bases. There are 16 residues in the CDR3. Per germline, CDR1 SGHDN and CDR2 FVKESK. With 1 base clipped from V and 2 bases from J, the junction kept 4 bases outside the gene matches.

This clonotype turned up a few times. The V call is TRBV7-2, the J call TRBJ2-4, with D tentatively TRBD2 (7 bases). Per the germline V gene, CDR1 is SGHTA and CDR2 is FQGNSA. The length of the CDR3 is 14 residues. V was trimmed by 5 bases and J by 11 bases, leaving 19 bases between them. The CDR3 DNA reads as TGTGCCAGCAGCACCCAGGGGCAAGGGGGGGTTCAGTACTTC. This gives the protein CASSTQGQGGVQYF.

This clonotype was observed a few times. The chain links TRBV5-1 to TRBJ1-1; D uncertain. The CDR3 runs 14 residues. V was shortened by 4 bases and J by 0 bases, with 10 bases between the two germline ends. CDR1 and CDR2 (germline): SGHRS, YFSETQ. The CDR3 DNA follows: TGCGCCAGCAGCCTACAAAACATGAACACTGAAGCTTTCTTT. Translation gives CASSLQNMNTEAFF. The complete variable domain, with remaining parts taken from reference TRBV5-1 and TRBJ1-1, reads KAGVTQTPRYLIKTRGQQVTLSCSPISGHRSVSWYQQTPGQGLQFLFEYFSETQRNKGNFPGRFSGRQFSNSRSEMNVSTLELGDSALYLCASSLQNMNTEAFFGQGTRLTVV.

The chain couples TRBV6-6 to TRBJ2-7, with unresolved D. CDR3 length equals 13 residues. CDR1 and CDR2 from the germline V gene are MNHNY and SVGAGI (reference sequence). The germline V and J ends were trimmed by 7 bases and 2 bases, with 12 bases remaining between them. The CDR3 here is CASNGPPPYEQYF. In DNA form, the CDR3 reads TGTGCCAGCAATGGACCGCCCCCCTACGAGCAGTACTTC.

The chain is built from TRBV6-1 and TRBJ1-5; D is perhaps TRBD1 (5 bases). The CDR3 has 18 amino acids. Germline V lookup: CDR1 MNHNS, CDR2 SASEGT. V was cut by 6 bases and J by 0 bases, with 21 bases left in between. The CDR3 bases are TGTGCCAGCAGCCGGGGACGGGTTGGGATCGGTAGCAATCAGCCCCAGCATTTT. Its protein product is CASSRGRVGIGSNQPQHF.

This clonotype occurred many times. The rearrangement joins TRBV20-1 to TRBJ1-2, with a tentative D call TRBD1 (6 bases). Germline CDR1 reads DFQATT; CDR2 reads SNEGSKA (reference sequence). V was cut by 3 bases and J by 4 bases, with 9 bases left in between. The CDR3 is 12 amino acids. CDR3 bases: TGCAGTGCTAGGACAGGACCCTATGGCTACACCTTC. Protein: CSARTGPYGYTF.

For the CDR3, the DNA is TGCGCCAGCGCCCAAACCAGGGGGAGCACAGATACGCAGTATTTT. It encodes CASAQTRGSTDTQYF. The rearrangement joins TRBV5-1 to TRBJ2-3; 7 positions agree with TRBD1. The CDR3 length is 15 residues. Trimming at V came to 7 bases and at J to 0 bases, leaving 8 bases not matched to a gene. The V gene's germline CDR1 is SGHRS and CDR2 YFSETQ.